This TCR beta chain stems from a study of T-cell reconstitution after alpha-beta-depleted transplantation in children. Preparation of the TCRbeta library used unique molecular identifiers. From the PCR reads, TCRdb called clonotypes with MiXCR, one entry per CDR3 protein. The table records around 380,000 distinct CDR3 sequences, 9.5% to 13% of them present only once. The CDR3 sequence is 15 residues long. V lost 7 bases to trimming and J lost 6 bases, with 23 bases between them. In germline, CDR1 is SQVTM, CDR2 ANQGSEA. This clonotype was sampled from a human donor who donated a stem cell graft to a child with acute myeloid leukemia. Sequencing was performed on PBMCs from the stem cell graft donor, taken from the stem cell graft. The chain recombines TRBV29-1 with TRBJ2-3; D is possibly TRBD1 or TRBD2 (5 bases each). In DNA form, the CDR3 reads TGCAGCGCCACTTGGGGGTTTTCGACCCGGGATACGCAGTATTTT. Protein product: CSATWGFSTRDTQYF.